This T cell receptor beta chain derives from a study of breast tumors, draining lymph nodes, adjacent tissues. Points from the study as a whole: Compared with lymph nodes, tumors were less diverse; compared with nontumor tissue, more. Compared with basal-like, luminal-like tumors shared significantly more repertoire with nontumor tissue. Data fit most tumor T cells coming from lymph node, expanding in tumor. The lymph node origin of tumor T cells was framed as consistent with a hypothesis, not demonstrated.

From the multiplex PCR reads, TCRdb called clonotypes with MiXCR, one entry per CDR3 protein. The profile shows 170,000 or so distinct CDR3 sequences, 30% to 35% of them singletons. J was trimmed by 2 bases and V by 2 bases; bases with no gene match: 3. Germline V lookup: CDR1 LGHNA, CDR2 YNFKEQ. The CDR3 runs to 16 residues. This clonotype was detected ten times or more. Its cognate antigen is unknown. The lymph nodes were axillary draining lymph nodes from breast cancer patients. Sequencing was performed on axillary lymph node tissue. The source of this sequence is a female donor with breast cancer. Some clones in this sample may be carry-over from other donors' samples. J is TRBJ2-2 and V is TRBV4-2; TRBD2 aligns across 9 bases. CDR3 nucleotides: TGTGCCAGCAGCCAACATAGCGGGAGCAACACCGGGGAGCTGTTTTTT. As protein: CASSQHSGSNTGELFF.